These 19 T cell receptor beta chains came from one sample sequenced in a study of T cells in localized non-small cell lung cancer. Sequencing used immunoSEQ multiplex PCR; TCRdb keeps in-frame clones, though not all of them. The sample has under 75,000 clones, 86% seen once. This material consisted of peripheral blood, taken before any cancer treatment. The receptors shown here come from a male donor at least 60 years old with stage III squamous cell lung carcinoma.

The chain links TRBV6-6 to TRBJ2-1; 8 nucleotides line up with TRBD2. In germline, CDR1 is MNHNY, CDR2 SVGAGI (reference sequence). There are 14 residues in the CDR3. Germline trimming cut 7 bases from V and 11 bases from J; bases unmatched to any gene: 13. The CDR3 coding sequence is TGTGCCAGCACCCTCTTGAATAGCGGGGCCCAGCAGTTCTTC. It translates to CASTLLNSGAQQFF.

The rearrangement joins TRBV7-6 to TRBJ1-4; the match to TRBD1 covers 8 bases. Germline V lookup: CDR1 SGHVS, CDR2 FNYEAQ. The CDR3 loop spans 18 amino acids. J gave up 3 bases and V 4 bases, and 13 bases lay outside the gene matches. CDR3 in amino acids: CASSSVPLQGASNEKLFF. As DNA, the CDR3 is TGTGCCAGCAGCTCAGTACCTCTCCAGGGGGCTTCTAATGAAAAACTGTTTTTT.

This chain uses TRBV6-5 with TRBJ1-2; D unclear. Trimming took 6 bases from V and 5 from J, leaving 16 bases between them. Per the germline V gene, CDR1 is MNHEY and CDR2 is SVGAGI. The CDR3 spans 14 residues. The CDR3 protein is CASSTRERRYGYTF. CDR3 bases: TGTGCCAGCAGCACGAGAGAACGACGATATGGCTACACCTTC.

J is TRBJ2-5 and V is TRBV25-1, with a weak D call TRBD2 (5 bases). This CDR3 comprises 13 residues. Per germline, CDR1 MGHDK and CDR2 SYGVNS. Trimming stripped 5 bases from V and 0 bases from J, with 7 bases between. DNA for the CDR3: TGTGCCAGCAGTCCGGGAAACCAAGAGACCCAGTACTTC. Translated, it gives CASSPGNQETQYF.

CDR3 in amino acids: CASSSRQFLRHYEQYV. Written as DNA, the CDR3 is TGTGCCAGCAGTTCCAGACAGTTCCTAAGGCACTACGAGCAGTACGTC. This chain joins TRBV25-1 and TRBJ2-7, with a possible D match to TRBD1 (5 bases). Germline V gene data show CDR1 as MGHDK and CDR2 as SYGVNS. V was shortened by 5 bases and J by 3 bases, with 20 bases between the two germline ends. CDR3 length: 16 amino acids.

This clone was seen just once. The chain has TRBV11-2 and TRBJ1-6; TRBD1 aligns across 7 bases. The trim removed 4 bases at V and 7 bases at J, leaving 7 bases unmatched. The CDR3 extends over 15 amino acids. Looked up from germline, CDR1 is SGHAT and CDR2 is FQNNGV. CDR3 bases: TGTGCCAGCAGCTCATACGGACAGGTCAATTCACCCCTCCACTTT. It encodes CASSSYGQVNSPLHF.

The rearrangement joins TRBV2 to TRBJ2-5; no clear D. The CDR3 is 10 amino acids. The V end lost 5 bases, the J end lost 6 bases, and 4 bases lay between the germline ends. CDR1 is SNHLY and CDR2 is FYNNEI in the germline V gene. CDR3 sequence (DNA): TGTGCCAGCAGTTTCCAGACCCAGTACTTC. This gives the protein CASSFQTQYF.

The V call is TRBV6-1, the J call TRBJ1-5; D uncertain. V was cut by 5 bases and J by 0 bases, with 11 bases left in between. This CDR3 is built from 15 residues. Germline V gene data show CDR1 as MNHNS and CDR2 as SASEGT. The CDR3 loop is CASSSEGNSNQPQHF. CDR3 bases: TGTGCCAGCAGTTCGGAAGGGAATAGCAATCAGCCCCAGCATTTT.

V gene TRBV15 combines with J gene TRBJ2-3; the D gene is possibly TRBD2 (6 bases). Trimming left V 5 bases short and J 1 base short, with 16 bases between. Germline-derived CDR1 and CDR2 are LNHNV and YYDKDF (reference sequence). The CDR3 spans 16 residues. As DNA, the CDR3 is TGTGCCACCAGCCGGAGGCGTCCGGGGGGCACAGATACGCAGTATTTT. Protein: CATSRRRPGGTDTQYF.

V usage is TRBV4-2 and J usage is TRBJ2-2; D is possibly TRBD2 (5 bases). Trimming shortened V by 0 bases and J by 15 bases, and 20 bases separated the two germline ends. CDR3 length equals 15 residues. Germline CDR1 LGHNA, CDR2 YNFKEQ. CDR3: CASSQDGISASWLFF. The CDR3 DNA reads TGTGCCAGCAGCCAAGACGGGATCAGCGCCTCCTGGTTGTTTTTT.

This chain uses TRBV7-9 with TRBJ2-7; 7 bases line up with TRBD2. The ends lost 1 base at V and 3 bases at J; junction bases unmatched: 6. CDR1 is SEHNR, CDR2 FQNEAQ, per germline (reference sequence). The CDR3 consists of 15 residues. The CDR3 sequence is CASSLGQGGDYEQYV. The DNA for the CDR3 is TGTGCCAGCAGCTTAGGGCAGGGAGGGGACTACGAGCAGTACGTC.

The sample holds a few counts of this clone. The V and J genes are TRBV5-1 and TRBJ2-7; 7 bases map to TRBD1. This CDR3 is 15 amino acids long. The junction had 12 bases not matched to a gene; V was cut back by 4 bases and J by 5 bases. Germline V gene sequence: CDR1 SGHRS, CDR2 YFSETQ. In DNA form, the CDR3 reads TGCGCCAGCAGCGGGGGCGGCAGGGGGAACGACGAGCAGTACTTC. Residues: CASSGGGRGNDEQYF.

The rearrangement joins TRBV18 to TRBJ2-1, with D tentatively TRBD1 (6 bases). The CDR3 is 18 amino acids. The germline V gene encodes CDR1 KGHSH and CDR2 LQKENI. Trimming shortened V by 2 bases and J by 0 bases, and 17 bases separated the two germline ends. The CDR3 coding sequence is TGTGCCAGCTCACCAAGGACAGTAAGGGACCGCTCCTACAATGAGCAGTTCTTC. It encodes CASSPRTVRDRSYNEQFF.

This chain connects TRBV5-1 to TRBJ2-3; D is perhaps TRBD1 (6 bases). Looked up from germline, CDR1 is SGHRS and CDR2 is YFSETQ. Trimming took 0 bases from V and 2 from J, leaving 10 bases between them. CDR3 length: 15 amino acids. CDR3 nucleotide sequence: TGCGCCAGCAGCTTGGGGACAGTGGCCACAGATACGCAGTATTTT. This gives the protein CASSLGTVATDTQYF. Based on the CDR3 plus reference TRBV5-1 and TRBJ2-3, the full variable domain is KAGVTQTPRYLIKTRGQQVTLSCSPISGHRSVSWYQQTPGQGLQFLFEYFSETQRNKGNFPGRFSGRQFSNSRSEMNVSTLELGDSALYLCASSLGTVATDTQYFGPGTRLTVL.

The genes are TRBV9 and TRBJ1-4; D remains ambiguous. The V gene's germline CDR1 is SGDLS and CDR2 YYNGEE. V dropped 2 bases and J dropped 4 bases, with 9 bases sitting between them. This CDR3 is built from 14 residues. CDR3 loop: CASSVGGNNEKLFF. CDR3 DNA: TGTGCCAGCAGCGTCGGAGGTAATAATGAAAAACTGTTTTTT.

A single count supports this clone. The V call is TRBV30, the J call TRBJ1-5; D unresolved. Germline V gives CDR1 GTSNPN, CDR2 SVGIG (reference sequence). The CDR3 spans 14 residues. The germline V and J ends were trimmed by 0 bases and 7 bases, with 13 bases remaining between them. CDR3 protein: CAWSVVGLRQPQHF. In DNA, the CDR3 is TGTGCCTGGAGTGTGGTTGGTCTCCGGCAGCCCCAGCATTTT.

The chain has TRBV6-1 and TRBJ2-7; D is ambiguous. Trimming left V 0 bases short and J 7 bases short, with 10 bases between. The CDR3 covers 13 residues. CDR1 and CDR2 from the germline V gene are MNHNS and SASEGT. CDR3 amino acids: CASSEASAREQYF. CDR3 nucleotide sequence: TGTGCCAGCAGTGAAGCTTCGGCGAGGGAGCAGTACTTC.

The genes are TRBV5-1 and TRBJ1-6; tentative D call: TRBD1 (6 bases). The V and J ends lost 0 bases and 7 bases respectively, with 8 bases between them. This CDR3 spans 14 amino acids. In germline, CDR1 is SGHRS, CDR2 YFSETQ. The CDR3 DNA reads TGCGCCAGCAGCTTGGGGGGGCTCAATTCACCCCTCCACTTT. It yields the protein CASSLGGLNSPLHF.

V gene TRBV4-2 combines with J gene TRBJ2-6; D remains ambiguous. The CDR3 contains 15 residues. V gave up 3 bases and J gave up 1 base, with 7 bases separating them. Germline V gene lookup returns CDR1 LGHNA and CDR2 YNFKEQ. CDR3 in amino acids: CASSQSPSGANVLTF. The CDR3, as DNA: TGTGCCAGCAGCCAGAGCCCTTCTGGGGCCAACGTCCTGACTTTC.